The sample holds one count of the clone carrying this TCR beta chain. The antigen remains unidentified. This sample is drawn from a study of cytomegalovirus exposure and HLA in healthy donors. Amplification used 60 Vbeta primers and 13 Jbeta primers. The repertoire was sequenced with immunoSEQ multiplex PCR; TCRdb's copy has only in-frame clones and lacks some. The sample holds roughly 150,000 clones, 70% to 80% seen once. General study findings and limits: As was reported, the HLA-A and HLA-B alleles of most subjects were accurately predicted from TCR beta sequences.

Trimming stripped 4 bases from V and 0 bases from J, with 9 bases between. The CDR3 runs 14 residues. Germline V CDR1 and CDR2: SGHRS, YFSETQ. Source material: PBMCs. The TCR was taken from a male donor in good health and CMV-seronegative. The chain recombines TRBV5-1 with TRBJ2-3, with a tentative D call TRBD1 (5 bases). The CDR3 region is CASSADSSTDTQYF. The CDR3 nucleotides are TGCGCCAGCAGCGCCGACAGTAGCACAGATACGCAGTATTTT.